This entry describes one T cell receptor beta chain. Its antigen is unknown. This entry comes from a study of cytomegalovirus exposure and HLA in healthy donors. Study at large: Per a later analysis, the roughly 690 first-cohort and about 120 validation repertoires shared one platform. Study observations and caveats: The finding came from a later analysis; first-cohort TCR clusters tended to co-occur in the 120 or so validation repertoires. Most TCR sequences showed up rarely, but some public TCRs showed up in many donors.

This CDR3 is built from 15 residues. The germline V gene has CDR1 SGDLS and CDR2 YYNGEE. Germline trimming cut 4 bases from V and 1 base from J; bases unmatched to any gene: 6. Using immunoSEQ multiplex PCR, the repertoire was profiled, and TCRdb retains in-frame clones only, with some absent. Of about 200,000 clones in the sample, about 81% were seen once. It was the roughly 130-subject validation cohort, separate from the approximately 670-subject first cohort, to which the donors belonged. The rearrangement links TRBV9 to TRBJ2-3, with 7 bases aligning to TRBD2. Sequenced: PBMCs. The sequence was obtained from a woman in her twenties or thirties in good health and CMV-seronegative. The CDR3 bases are TGTGCCAGCAGCCGTCGGAGCGGGGGCACAGATACGCAGTATTTT. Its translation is CASSRRSGGTDTQYF. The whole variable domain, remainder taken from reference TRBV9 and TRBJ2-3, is DSGVTQTPKHLITATGQRVTLRCSPRSGDLSVYWYQQSLDQGLQFLIQYYNGEERAKGNILERFSAQQFPDLHSELNLSSLELGDSALYFCASSRRSGGTDTQYFGPGTRLTVL.